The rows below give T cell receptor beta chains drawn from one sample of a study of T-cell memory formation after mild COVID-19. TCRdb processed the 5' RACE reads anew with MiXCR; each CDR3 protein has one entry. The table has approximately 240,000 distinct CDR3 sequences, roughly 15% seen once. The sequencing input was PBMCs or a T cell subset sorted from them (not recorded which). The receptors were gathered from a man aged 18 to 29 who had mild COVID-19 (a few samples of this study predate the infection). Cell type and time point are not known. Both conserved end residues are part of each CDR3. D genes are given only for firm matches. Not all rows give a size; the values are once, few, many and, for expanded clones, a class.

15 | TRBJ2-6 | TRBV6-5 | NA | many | CAIGQGYTGANVLTF | TGTGCCATTGGCCAGGGATATACCGGGGCCAACGTCCTGACTTTC
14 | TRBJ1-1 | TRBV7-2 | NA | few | CASSSTGVLTEAFF | TGTGCCAGCAGCTCCACGGGAGTTTTAACTGAAGCTTTCTTT
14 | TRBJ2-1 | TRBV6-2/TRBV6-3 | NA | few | CAARLGTSYNEQFF | TGTGCCGCAAGATTAGGAACTTCCTACAATGAGCAGTTCTTC
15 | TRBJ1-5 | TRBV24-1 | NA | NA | CATSDSDRSDKPQHF | TGTGCCACCAGTGATTCGGACAGAAGTGATAAGCCCCAGCATTTT
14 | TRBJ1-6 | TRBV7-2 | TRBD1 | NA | CASSLGGDSKVLHF | TGTGCCAGCAGCTTAGGCGGGGACAGTAAGGTCCTCCACTTT
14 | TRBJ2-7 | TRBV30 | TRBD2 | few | CAWSVASGLYEQYF | TGTGCCTGGAGTGTGGCTAGCGGGCTCTACGAGCAGTACTTC
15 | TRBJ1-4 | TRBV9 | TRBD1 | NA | CASSVGGQSNEKLFF | TGTGCCAGCAGCGTAGGGGGACAGAGTAATGAAAAACTGTTTTTT
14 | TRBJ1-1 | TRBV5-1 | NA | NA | CASSLYGGNTEAFF | TGCGCCAGCAGCTTGTACGGGGGGAACACTGAAGCTTTCTTT
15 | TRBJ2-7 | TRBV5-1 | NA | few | CASSLGLVQTYEQYF | TGCGCCAGCAGCTTGGGTCTCGTCCAGACCTACGAGCAGTACTTC
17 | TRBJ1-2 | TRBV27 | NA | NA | CASSSNLLTGVRYGYTF | TGTGCCAGCAGTTCCAACCTTCTGACCGGGGTGCGTTATGGCTACACCTTC
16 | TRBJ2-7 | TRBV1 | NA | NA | CTSSLRTAVVAYEQYF | TGCACCAGCAGCCTCCGGACCGCGGTCGTTGCCTACGAGCAGTACTTC
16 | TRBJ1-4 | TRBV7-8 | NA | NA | CASSLAPLQMGEKLFF | TGTGCCAGCAGCTTAGCGCCGCTACAGATGGGTGAAAAACTGTTTTTT
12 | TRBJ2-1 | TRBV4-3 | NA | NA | CASSQERNEQFF | TGCGCCAGCAGCCAAGAGAGGAATGAGCAGTTCTTC
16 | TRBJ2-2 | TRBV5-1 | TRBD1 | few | CASSSTGVGNTGELFF | TGCGCCAGCAGCTCAACAGGGGTCGGGAACACCGGGGAGCTGTTTTTT
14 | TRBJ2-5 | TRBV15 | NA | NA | CATSRGTVGETQYF | TGTGCCACCAGCAGAGGGACAGTGGGGGAGACCCAGTACTTC
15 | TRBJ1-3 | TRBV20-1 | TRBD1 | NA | CSAYPATGSGNTIYF | TGCAGTGCTTATCCCGCGACAGGGTCTGGAAACACCATATATTTT
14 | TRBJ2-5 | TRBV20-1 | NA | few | CSARGPSSGETQYF | TGCAGTGCCAGAGGTCCTAGCAGTGGAGAGACCCAGTACTTC
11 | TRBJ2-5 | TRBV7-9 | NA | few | CASSNLGTQYF | TGTGCCAGCAGTAATCTCGGGACCCAGTACTTC
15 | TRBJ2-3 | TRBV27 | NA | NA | CASSTRRGAQDTQYF | TGTGCCAGCAGTACCCGGAGGGGGGCTCAAGATACGCAGTATTTT
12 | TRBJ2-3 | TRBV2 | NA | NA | CASSVFPDTQYF | TGTGCCAGCAGTGTATTTCCAGATACGCAGTATTTT
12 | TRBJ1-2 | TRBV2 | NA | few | CASSAGSYGYTF | TGTGCCAGCAGTGCGGGTTCCTATGGCTACACCTTC
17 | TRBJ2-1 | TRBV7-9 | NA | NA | CASSLGRRIVSYNEQFF | TGTGCCAGCAGCTTAGGACGGAGAATAGTCTCCTACAATGAGCAGTTCTTC
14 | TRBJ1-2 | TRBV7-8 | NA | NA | CASTPTGLRGGYTF | TGTGCCAGCACCCCGACGGGACTTCGTGGGGGCTACACCTTC
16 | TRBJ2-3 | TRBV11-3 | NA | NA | CASSLAGGPVADTQYF | TGTGCCAGCAGCTTAGCCGGGGGGCCCGTCGCAGATACGCAGTATTTT
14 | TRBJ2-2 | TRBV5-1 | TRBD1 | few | CASSARTGPGELFF | TGCGCCAGCAGCGCGCGGACAGGGCCCGGGGAGCTGTTTTTT
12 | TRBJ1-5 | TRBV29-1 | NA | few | CSVAGVNQPQHF | TGCAGCGTAGCAGGGGTAAATCAGCCCCAGCATTTT
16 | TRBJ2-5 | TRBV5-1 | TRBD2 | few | CASSSRSGGADGTQYF | TGCGCCAGCAGCTCCAGGAGCGGGGGGGCCGATGGGACCCAGTACTTC
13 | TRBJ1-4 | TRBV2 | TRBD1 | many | CASGGQGAEKLFF | TGTGCCAGTGGAGGGCAGGGGGCTGAAAAACTGTTTTTT
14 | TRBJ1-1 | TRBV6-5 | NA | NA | CASSLPGQNTEAFF | TGTGCCAGCAGTTTACCGGGACAGAACACTGAAGCTTTCTTT
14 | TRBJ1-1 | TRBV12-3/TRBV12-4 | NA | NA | CASYSPRGNTEAFF | TGTGCCAGTTATAGCCCTAGGGGGAACACTGAAGCTTTCTTT
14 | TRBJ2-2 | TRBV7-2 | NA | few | CASSLTISTGELFF | TGTGCCAGCAGCTTGACGATAAGCACCGGGGAGCTGTTTTTT
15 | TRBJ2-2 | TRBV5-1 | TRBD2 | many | CASSRSGVNTGELFF | TGCGCCAGCAGCCGTAGCGGGGTGAACACCGGGGAGCTGTTTTTT
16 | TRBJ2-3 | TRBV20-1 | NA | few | CSARDNQASSTDTQYF | TGCAGTGCTAGAGATAACCAGGCCTCTAGCACAGATACGCAGTATTTT
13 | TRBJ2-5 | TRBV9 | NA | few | CASSVSNQETQYF | TGTGCCAGCAGCGTGTCAAATCAAGAGACCCAGTACTTC
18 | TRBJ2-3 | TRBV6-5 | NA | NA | CASSYSSSWGFNTDTQYF | TGTGCCAGCAGTTACTCGAGCAGCTGGGGCTTTAACACAGATACGCAGTATTTT
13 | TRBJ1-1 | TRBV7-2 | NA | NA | CASSLRRVTEAFF | TGTGCCAGCAGCTTACGCCGGGTCACTGAAGCTTTCTTT
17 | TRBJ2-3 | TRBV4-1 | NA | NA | CASSPKLGTSITDTQYF | TGCGCCAGCAGCCCAAAGCTGGGGACATCAATCACAGATACGCAGTATTTT
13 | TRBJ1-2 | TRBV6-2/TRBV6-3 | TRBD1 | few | CASRGQGALGYTF | TGTGCCAGCAGAGGCCAGGGGGCGTTGGGCTACACCTTC
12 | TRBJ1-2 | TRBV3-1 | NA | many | CASSLGIYGYTF | TGTGCCAGCAGTCTGGGGATCTATGGCTACACCTTC
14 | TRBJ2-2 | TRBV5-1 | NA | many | CASSPDGNTGELFF | TGCGCCAGCAGCCCCGACGGGAACACCGGGGAGCTGTTTTTT
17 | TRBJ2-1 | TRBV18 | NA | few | CASSPPQGGISYNEQFF | TGTGCCAGCTCACCACCACAGGGTGGGATCTCCTACAATGAGCAGTTCTTC